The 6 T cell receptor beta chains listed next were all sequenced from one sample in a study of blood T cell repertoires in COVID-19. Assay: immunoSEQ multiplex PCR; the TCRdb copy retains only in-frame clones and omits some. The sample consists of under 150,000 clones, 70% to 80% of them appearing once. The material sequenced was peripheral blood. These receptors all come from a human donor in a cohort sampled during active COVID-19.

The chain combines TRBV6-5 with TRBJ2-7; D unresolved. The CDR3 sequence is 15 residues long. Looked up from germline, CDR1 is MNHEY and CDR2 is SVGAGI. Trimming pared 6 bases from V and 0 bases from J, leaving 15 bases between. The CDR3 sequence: CASRYDKASSYEQYF. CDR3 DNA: TGTGCCAGCAGATACGACAAGGCGAGCTCCTACGAGCAGTACTTC.

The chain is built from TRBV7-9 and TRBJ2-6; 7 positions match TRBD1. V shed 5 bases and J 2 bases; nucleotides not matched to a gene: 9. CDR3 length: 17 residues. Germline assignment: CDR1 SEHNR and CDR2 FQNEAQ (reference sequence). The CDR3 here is CASSPRQGEAGANVLTF. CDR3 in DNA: TGTGCCAGCAGCCCCCGACAGGGAGAGGCTGGGGCCAACGTCCTGACTTTC.

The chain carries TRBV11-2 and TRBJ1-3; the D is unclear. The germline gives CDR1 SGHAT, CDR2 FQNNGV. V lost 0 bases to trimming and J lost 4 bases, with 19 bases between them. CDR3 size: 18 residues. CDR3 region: CASSLDAAVRGRGNTIYF. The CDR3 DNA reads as TGTGCCAGCAGCTTAGATGCAGCCGTCCGGGGTCGAGGAAACACCATATATTTT. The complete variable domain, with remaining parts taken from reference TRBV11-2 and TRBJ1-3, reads EAGVAQSPRYKIIEKRQSVAFWCNPISGHATLYWYQQILGQGPKLLIQFQNNGVVDDSQLPKDRFSAERLKGVDSTLKIQPAKLEDSAVYLCASSLDAAVRGRGNTIYFGEGSWLTVV.

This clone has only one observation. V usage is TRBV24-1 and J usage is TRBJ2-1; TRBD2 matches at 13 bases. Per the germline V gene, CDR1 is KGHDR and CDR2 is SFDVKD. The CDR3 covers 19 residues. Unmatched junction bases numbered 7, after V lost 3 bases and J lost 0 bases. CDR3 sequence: CATSDPRTSGSNSYNEQFF. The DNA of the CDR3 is TGTGCCACCAGTGATCCTAGGACTAGCGGGAGTAACTCCTACAATGAGCAGTTCTTC.

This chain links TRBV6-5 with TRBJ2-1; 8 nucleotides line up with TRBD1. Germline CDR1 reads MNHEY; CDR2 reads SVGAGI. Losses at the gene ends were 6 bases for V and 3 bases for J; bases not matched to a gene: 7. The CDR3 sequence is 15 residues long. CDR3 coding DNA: TGTGCCAGCAGCCCACGGGACAGGTTCTACAATGAGCAGTTCTTC. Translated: CASSPRDRFYNEQFF.

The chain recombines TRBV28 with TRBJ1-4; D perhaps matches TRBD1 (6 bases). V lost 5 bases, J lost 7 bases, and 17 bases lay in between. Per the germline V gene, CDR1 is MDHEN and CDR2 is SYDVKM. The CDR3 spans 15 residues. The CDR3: CASSKGGAWTEKLFF. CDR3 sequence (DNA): TGTGCCAGCAGTAAAGGGGGGGCCTGGACTGAAAAACTGTTTTTT.